The source of this TCR beta chain is a study of identical twins. Study-wide findings and caveats: Cross-sectional statistics underpinned the conclusions; the same donors were not followed. A partial confounding effect on zero-insertion analyses could come from invariant MAIT and iNKT cells.

Germline CDR1 and CDR2: LGHNA and YSLEER. Between the trimmed V and J ends, which lost 0 bases and 5 bases, there was a span of 8 bases. This CDR3 is 14 amino acids long. Addition of a universal primer site occurred through template switching, and cDNA carried unique molecular identifiers. TCRdb ran MiXCR on the 5' RACE reads and lists one entry per CDR3 protein. The sample lists approximately 600,000 distinct CDR3 sequences; 9.6% were seen once. Of note for this clonotype: Its antigen remains unknown.

These same records also appear under a second study, on yellow fever vaccine responses in identical twins.

Sequencing was performed on PBMCs. V and J are TRBV4-3 and TRBJ2-1, with D unclear. The TCR comes from a woman between 18 and 29 years old in good health. CDR3 in DNA: TGCGCCAGCAGCCAAGATGAACTAAACAATGAGCAGTTCTTC. Amino acid sequence: CASSQDELNNEQFF.